This TCR beta chain was documented in a study of identical twins. All donors were healthy Caucasians. Using its own MiXCR run on the 5' RACE reads, TCRdb lists one record per CDR3 protein. The sample lists 1.5 million to 2 million distinct CDR3 sequences, more than 30% occurring once. The V gene's germline CDR1 is DFQATT and CDR2 SNEGSKA (reference sequence). Deletions cut 6 bases from V and 2 bases from J, with 11 bases between. The CDR3 is made up of 12 amino acids. The study, taken as a whole, reports: Within cord blood, abundant beta clonotypes carried fewer insertions, but memory repertoires showed no such trend.

To note about this clonotype: The antigen is not known.

The material sequenced was cord blood. The source is a newborn girl in good health. The rearrangement joins TRBV20-1 to TRBJ2-7; D may be TRBD2 (6 bases). The CDR3 DNA is TGCAGTGCGCCCACGGGGGCCTACGAGCAGTACTTC. Amino acids: CSAPTGAYEQYF.